One and the same sample provided the 29 T cell receptor beta chains below, sequenced in a study of shared clonotypes between healthy human individuals. Sequencing was performed with immunoSEQ multiplex PCR; in TCRdb, only in-frame clones are kept and a portion is missing. The data hold millions of clones, with more than 90% observed a single time. Source material: naive CD4+ T cells sorted from blood. Subset meaning: CD45RA+ positively selected. The receptors shown here come from a man aged 18-30 years in good health.

The chain couples TRBV7-9 to TRBJ2-7; D unclear. This CDR3 is 16 amino acids long. Trimming cost V 1 base and J 3 bases, with 16 bases left between them. Germline V lookup: CDR1 SEHNR, CDR2 FQNEAQ (reference sequence). The CDR3 loop reads CASSLVFSGDNYEQYF. The CDR3 DNA is TGTGCCAGCAGCTTAGTTTTTTCGGGTGACAACTACGAGCAGTACTTC.

A note on this clone: Just one base apart from a much larger clone, this may be a read error. This sequence joins TRBV5-1 and TRBJ1-1, with 8 bases lining up with TRBD1. V was clipped by 3 bases and J by 0 bases; unmatched bases: 1. The germline V gene encodes CDR1 SGHRS and CDR2 YFSETQ. This CDR3 has 14 amino acids. The CDR3 DNA reads TGCGCCAGCAGCTGGGGACAGGTGAACACTGAAGCTTTCTTT. This codes for CASSWGQVNTEAFF.

The genes are TRBV6-1 and TRBJ2-4; TRBD2 might be the D (5 bases). Germline V gene data show CDR1 as MNHNS and CDR2 as SASEGT. This CDR3 comprises 18 residues. Trimming cost V 2 bases and J 0 bases, with 17 bases left between them. CDR3 nucleotide sequence: TGTGCCAGCAGTGAACCGGGAACGTCGGCCCTAGCCAAAAACATTCAGTACTTC. Translated, it gives CASSEPGTSALAKNIQYF.

This rearrangement joins TRBV5-1 to TRBJ1-1, with unresolved D. The CDR3 consists of 15 residues. Germline V lookup: CDR1 SGHRS, CDR2 YFSETQ. Deletions cut 1 base from V and 4 bases from J, with 14 bases between. The CDR3: CASSLPADLGTEAFF. The DNA for the CDR3 is TGCGCCAGCAGCTTGCCGGCCGACCTCGGCACTGAAGCTTTCTTT. Looking up the rest from reference TRBV5-1 and TRBJ1-1 gives the full variable domain: KAGVTQTPRYLIKTRGQQVTLSCSPISGHRSVSWYQQTPGQGLQFLFEYFSETQRNKGNFPGRFSGRQFSNSRSEMNVSTLELGDSALYLCASSLPADLGTEAFFGQGTRLTVV.

This chain uses TRBV14 with TRBJ1-2, with D possibly matching TRBD1 (6 bases). This CDR3 is 15 amino acids long. V gave up 2 bases and J gave up 7 bases, with 17 bases separating them. Per the germline V gene, CDR1 is SGHDN and CDR2 is FVKESK. As DNA, the CDR3 is TGTGCCAGCAGCCAACTCTTAGGACAGACTGCTGGCTACACCTTC. It specifies CASSQLLGQTAGYTF.

The CDR3 reads CASSQERGESYNSPLHF. The CDR3 DNA is TGTGCCAGCAGCCAAGAACGGGGGGAGTCCTATAATTCACCCCTCCACTTT. The chain is built from TRBV4-2 and TRBJ1-6; tentatively, D is TRBD1 (5 bases). CDR3 length: 17 amino acids. Germline V CDR1 and CDR2: LGHNA, YNFKEQ. Trimming took off 0 bases at V and 1 base at J, with 10 bases between the two ends.

This chain joins TRBV5-6 and TRBJ1-2; D may be TRBD1 (5 bases). CDR1 and CDR2 (germline): SGHDT, YYEEEE. The CDR3 sequence is 13 residues long. V lost 4 bases and J 2 bases, leaving 9 bases between the germline ends. The CDR3 sequence is CASSPDKNYGYTF. The CDR3 DNA reads TGTGCCAGCAGCCCGGACAAGAACTATGGCTACACCTTC.

Only one count was recorded for this clone. The chain couples TRBV10-3 to TRBJ2-2; D not certain. Trimming removed 9 bases from V and 4 bases from J, with 3 bases in between. Germline-derived CDR1 and CDR2 are ENHRY and SYGVKD. The CDR3 loop spans 10 amino acids. This CDR3 is CAISTGELFF. CDR3 bases: TGTGCCATAAGCACCGGGGAGCTGTTTTTT.

The rearrangement joins TRBV5-5 to TRBJ1-5; D is undetermined. The CDR3 runs to 12 residues. Germline assignment: CDR1 SGHKS and CDR2 YYEKEE (reference sequence). V gave up 7 bases and J gave up 3 bases, with 8 bases separating them. The CDR3 bases are TGTGCCAGCGGACCGATCAATCAGCCCCAGCATTTT. It specifies CASGPINQPQHF.

The chain joins TRBV5-1 to TRBJ2-7; TRBD2 might be the D (6 bases). Germline V lookup: CDR1 SGHRS, CDR2 YFSETQ. Trimming removed 6 bases from V and 4 bases from J, with 11 bases in between. The CDR3 length is 12 residues. The CDR3 region is CASTGSEYEQYF. In DNA form, the CDR3 reads TGCGCCAGCACCGGGAGTGAGTACGAGCAGTACTTC.

V gene TRBV28 combines with J gene TRBJ2-5; D is ambiguous. The V end lost 1 base, the J end lost 4 bases, and 10 bases lay between the germline ends. Germline-derived CDR1 and CDR2 are MDHEN and SYDVKM. There are 14 residues in the CDR3. The CDR3 region has the DNA TGTGCCAGCAGTTTATTAGGCCCGAGAGAGACCCAGTACTTC. Translated, it gives CASSLLGPRETQYF.

The V and J genes are TRBV11-2 and TRBJ2-2, with 8 bases lining up with TRBD1. V was pared by 5 bases and J by 3 bases, with 14 bases of the junction left unmatched. CDR3 length equals 18 residues. CDR1 and CDR2 (germline): SGHAT, FQNNGV. As DNA, the CDR3 is TGTGCCAGCAGCACATACAGGGGGGCCCTTCGGGACACCGGGGAGCTGTTTTTT. It specifies CASSTYRGALRDTGELFF.

The genes are TRBV5-4 and TRBJ2-1, with 8 positions matching TRBD2. This CDR3 is built from 16 residues. V lost 1 base and J lost 9; bases outside the gene matches: 12. The V gene's germline CDR1 is SGHNT and CDR2 YYREEE (reference sequence). CDR3 amino acids: CASSLRGGRFGAEQFF. The DNA for the CDR3 is TGTGCCAGCAGCTTGCGGGGGGGTCGTTTTGGGGCTGAGCAGTTCTTC.

The J gene is TRBJ2-7, the V gene TRBV10-1, with D perhaps assigned TRBD1 or TRBD2 (5 bases each). CDR1 WNHNN and CDR2 SYGVQD come from the germline V gene (reference sequence). Deletions cut 3 bases from V and 0 bases from J, with 12 bases between. The CDR3 consists of 15 residues. CDR3 loop: CASSDPGTGSYEQYF. In DNA form, the CDR3 reads TGCGCCAGCAGTGACCCCGGGACGGGCTCCTACGAGCAGTACTTC.

This rearrangement joins TRBV7-2 to TRBJ2-7; TRBD2 agrees at 12 bases. In germline, CDR1 is SGHTA, CDR2 FQGNSA. The CDR3 has 15 residues. Trimming at V came to 5 bases and at J to 2 bases, leaving 4 bases not matched to a gene. The CDR3 loop is CASSALAGGAYEQYF. Written as DNA, the CDR3 is TGTGCCAGCAGCGCCCTAGCGGGAGGGGCCTACGAGCAGTACTTC.

Remarks on this clone: At the DNA level, this CDR3 is encoded by other sequences in the same sample as well. CDR3 sequence reads: CASSLEGGSNQPQHF. In nucleotides, the CDR3 is TGTGCCAGCAGCTTAGAAGGGGGGAGCAATCAGCCCCAGCATTTT. The chain employs TRBV7-9 and TRBJ1-5; tentatively, D is TRBD1 (6 bases). This CDR3 spans 15 amino acids. Germline V gene sequence: CDR1 SEHNR, CDR2 FQNEAQ (reference sequence). Trimming stripped 1 base from V and 1 base from J, with 8 bases between. The variable domain in full, with the rest retrieved from reference TRBV7-9 and TRBJ1-5, is DTGVSQNPRHKITKRGQNVTFRCDPISEHNRLYWYRQTLGQGPEFLTYFQNEAQLEKSRLLSDRFSAERPKGSFSTLEIQRTEQGDSAMYLCASSLEGGSNQPQHFGDGTRLSIL.

The count of this clone is one. The rearrangement links TRBV19 to TRBJ1-6, with D possibly matching TRBD1 (6 bases). Between the trimmed V and J ends, which lost 5 bases and 7 bases, there was a span of 21 bases. The CDR3 has 17 residues. Germline V lookup: CDR1 LNHDA, CDR2 SQIVND (reference sequence). DNA of the CDR3: TGTGCCAGTAGTGAAGCCGCTGGACAGATCAGGAATTCACCCCTCCACTTT. It specifies CASSEAAGQIRNSPLHF.

DNA for the CDR3: TGTGCCAGCTCACCACCGGCGGGTCAGCCCCAGCATTTT. This translates into CASSPPAGQPQHF. This chain uses TRBV18 with TRBJ1-5; D is unclear. Germline loops: CDR1 KGHSH, CDR2 LQKENI. V was cut by 0 bases and J by 6 bases, with 6 bases left in between. This CDR3 comprises 13 residues.

The chain combines TRBV7-6 with TRBJ2-2; D could derive from TRBD1 or TRBD2 (5 bases each). Trimming took 3 bases from V and 5 from J, leaving 16 bases between them. The CDR3 runs to 16 residues. From germline, CDR1 is SGHVS and CDR2 FNYEAQ. CDR3 in DNA: TGTGCCAGCAGCTTGAGAGGTTTTGGGGGAACCGGGGAGCTGTTTTTT. Its protein product is CASSLRGFGGTGELFF. Drawing the rest from reference TRBV7-6 and TRBJ2-2, the complete variable domain is GAGVSQSPRYKVTKRGQDVALRCDPISGHVSLYWYRQALGQGPEFLTYFNYEAQQDKSGLPNDRFSAERPEGSISTLTIQRTEQRDSAMYRCASSLRGFGGTGELFFGEGSRLTVL.

The rearrangement joins TRBV18 to TRBJ1-3, with D perhaps matching TRBD1 (5 bases). Germline V gene data show CDR1 as KGHSH and CDR2 as LQKENI. With 2 bases removed from V and 2 bases from J, the gap between germline ends came to 10 bases. This CDR3 comprises 15 residues. The CDR3 protein is CASSPLGDPGNTIYF. The CDR3 bases are TGTGCCAGCTCACCATTAGGGGATCCTGGAAACACCATATATTTT. Together with reference TRBV18 and TRBJ1-3, the CDR3 gives the full variable domain: NAGVMQNPRHLVRRRGQEARLRCSPMKGHSHVYWYRQLPEEGLKFMVYLQKENIIDESGMPKERFSAEFPKEGPSILRIQQVVRGDSAAYFCASSPLGDPGNTIYFGEGSWLTVV.

The chain has TRBV7-2 and TRBJ2-7; the D gene is possibly TRBD2 (5 bases). This CDR3 is 13 amino acids long. V was cut by 1 base and J by 7 bases, with 11 bases left in between. Germline V gives CDR1 SGHTA, CDR2 FQGNSA. This CDR3 is CASSLVPPGEQYF. DNA of the CDR3: TGTGCCAGCAGCTTAGTCCCCCCGGGGGAGCAGTACTTC. The full variable domain, completed using reference TRBV7-2 and TRBJ2-7, is GAGVSQSPSNKVTEKGKDVELRCDPISGHTALYWYRQSLGQGLEFLIYFQGNSAPDKSGLPSDRFSAERTGGSVSTLTIQRTQQEDSAVYLCASSLVPPGEQYFGPGTRLTVT.

In the case of this clone: The same CDR3 is also encoded by other DNA sequences in this sample. The chain couples TRBV18 to TRBJ1-1; D unclear. Between the trimmed V and J ends, which lost 1 base and 6 bases, there was a span of 6 bases. CDR1 and CDR2 from the germline V gene are KGHSH and LQKENI. The CDR3 is 12 amino acids. This CDR3 reads CASSPQGPEAFF. As DNA, the CDR3 is TGTGCCAGCTCACCACAGGGTCCTGAAGCTTTCTTT. Combining the CDR3 with reference TRBV18 and TRBJ1-1 gives the whole variable domain NAGVMQNPRHLVRRRGQEARLRCSPMKGHSHVYWYRQLPEEGLKFMVYLQKENIIDESGMPKERFSAEFPKEGPSILRIQQVVRGDSAAYFCASSPQGPEAFFGQGTRLTVV.

The CDR3 protein is CAITNPGGEGSSYEQYF. The CDR3 region has the DNA TGTGCCATCACCAACCCGGGCGGGGAGGGGAGCTCCTACGAGCAGTACTTC. The gene calls are TRBV10-3 and TRBJ2-7, with 7 bases fitting TRBD2. Trimming cost V 7 bases and J 0 bases; bases outside gene matches: 15. This CDR3 has 17 residues. Germline V gene lookup returns CDR1 ENHRY and CDR2 SYGVKD.

The chain uses TRBV7-8 and TRBJ2-7; D may correspond to TRBD1 or TRBD2 (5 bases each). The CDR3 spans 15 residues. From germline, CDR1 is SGHVS and CDR2 FQNEAQ. Trimming shortened V by 1 base and J by 0 bases, and 10 bases separated the two germline ends. The CDR3 DNA reads as TGTGCCAGCAGCTTAGTACTAGGGGTCTCCTACGAGCAGTACTTC. Protein sequence: CASSLVLGVSYEQYF.

This chain uses TRBV18 with TRBJ2-7; TRBD1 matches 7 bases. The germline CDR1 and CDR2 sequences are KGHSH and LQKENI. V shed 4 bases, J shed 1 base, and the junction held 7 bases outside the gene matches. This CDR3 is 15 amino acids long. The CDR3 loop reads CASSQAWDRSYEQYF. The CDR3 DNA reads TGTGCCAGCTCACAAGCTTGGGACAGATCCTACGAGCAGTACTTC.

The gene calls are TRBV6-1 and TRBJ2-1; 9 positions match TRBD1. The germline CDR1 and CDR2 sequences are MNHNS and SASEGT. The CDR3 is made up of 14 amino acids. V lost 4 bases, J lost 10 bases, and 8 bases stayed unmatched. The CDR3 DNA reads as TGTGCCAGCAGTGGTGAACAGGGGGCAGGCGAGCAGTTCTTC. Protein product: CASSGEQGAGEQFF.

The V and J genes are TRBV7-8 and TRBJ2-3; D is unresolved. V was pared by 1 base and J by 1 base, with 9 bases between. The CDR3 is 15 residues long. Germline V CDR1 and CDR2: SGHVS, FQNEAQ. In DNA, the CDR3 is TGTGCCAGCAGCTTAGTTGTACGGGGCACAGATACGCAGTATTTT. Translating gives CASSLVVRGTDTQYF.

The J gene is TRBJ1-2, the V gene TRBV7-9; TRBD1 might be the D (5 bases). Germline assignment: CDR1 SEHNR and CDR2 FQNEAQ (reference sequence). The CDR3 extends over 13 amino acids. V lost 2 bases to trimming and J lost 8 bases, with 12 bases between them. CDR3 amino acids: CASSLNPGLGYTF. The CDR3 bases are TGTGCCAGCAGCTTAAATCCAGGGCTGGGCTACACCTTC.

This clone was seen a handful of times. The rearrangement links TRBV7-2 to TRBJ1-1; 8 nucleotides align to TRBD1. The V gene's germline CDR1 is SGHTA and CDR2 FQGNSA. The CDR3 loop spans 14 amino acids. J gave up 2 bases and V 3 bases, and 2 bases lay outside the gene matches. The CDR3 DNA reads TGTGCCAGCAGCTTGGACAGGGCAAACACTGAAGCTTTCTTT. Its protein product is CASSLDRANTEAFF.